This T cell receptor (beta chain) was recovered during a study of beta chain features in type 1 diabetes. The CDR3 contains 14 residues. The germline V and J ends were trimmed by 4 bases and 0 bases, with 8 bases remaining between them. Germline lookup yields CDR1 SGHTA and CDR2 FQGNSA. The whole isolated RNA underwent reverse transcription, so sequencing captured expressed TCRB transcripts. Sequenced naive, central memory and regulatory T cell samples produced an average of about 3.57 million reads. Assay used: immunoSEQ multiplex PCR; TCRdb lists only in-frame clones, some missing. The data hold about 620,000 clones, with around a sixth observed a single time. This clone was counted between two and nine times.

Sequencing was carried out using naive CD4+ T cells from blood. The J gene is TRBJ2-3, the V gene TRBV7-2; D is perhaps TRBD2 (6 bases). This TCR derives from a man aged 18 to 29 in good health. The CDR3 region is CASSSRDSTDTQYF. CDR3 in DNA: TGTGCCAGCAGCTCGCGGGACAGCACAGATACGCAGTATTTT.